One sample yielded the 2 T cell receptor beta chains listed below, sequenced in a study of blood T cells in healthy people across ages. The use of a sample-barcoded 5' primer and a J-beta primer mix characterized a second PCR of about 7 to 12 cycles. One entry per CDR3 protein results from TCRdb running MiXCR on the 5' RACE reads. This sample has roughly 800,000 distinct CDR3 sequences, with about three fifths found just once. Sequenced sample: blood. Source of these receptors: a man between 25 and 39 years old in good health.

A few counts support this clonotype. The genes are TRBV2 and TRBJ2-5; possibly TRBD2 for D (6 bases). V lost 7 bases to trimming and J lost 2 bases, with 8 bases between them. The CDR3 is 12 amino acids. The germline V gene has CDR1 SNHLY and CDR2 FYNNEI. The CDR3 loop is CASKGRQETQYF. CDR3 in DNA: TGTGCCAGCAAGGGGAGGCAAGAGACCCAGTACTTC.

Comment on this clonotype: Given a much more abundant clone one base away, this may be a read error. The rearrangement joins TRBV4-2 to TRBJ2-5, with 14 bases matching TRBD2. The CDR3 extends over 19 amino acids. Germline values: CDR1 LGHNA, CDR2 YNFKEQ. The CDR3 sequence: CASSQGLAGGPALGEAQYF. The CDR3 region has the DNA TGTGCCAGCAGCCAAGGACTAGCGGGAGGGCCGGCCCTAGGAGAGGCCCAGTACTTC.